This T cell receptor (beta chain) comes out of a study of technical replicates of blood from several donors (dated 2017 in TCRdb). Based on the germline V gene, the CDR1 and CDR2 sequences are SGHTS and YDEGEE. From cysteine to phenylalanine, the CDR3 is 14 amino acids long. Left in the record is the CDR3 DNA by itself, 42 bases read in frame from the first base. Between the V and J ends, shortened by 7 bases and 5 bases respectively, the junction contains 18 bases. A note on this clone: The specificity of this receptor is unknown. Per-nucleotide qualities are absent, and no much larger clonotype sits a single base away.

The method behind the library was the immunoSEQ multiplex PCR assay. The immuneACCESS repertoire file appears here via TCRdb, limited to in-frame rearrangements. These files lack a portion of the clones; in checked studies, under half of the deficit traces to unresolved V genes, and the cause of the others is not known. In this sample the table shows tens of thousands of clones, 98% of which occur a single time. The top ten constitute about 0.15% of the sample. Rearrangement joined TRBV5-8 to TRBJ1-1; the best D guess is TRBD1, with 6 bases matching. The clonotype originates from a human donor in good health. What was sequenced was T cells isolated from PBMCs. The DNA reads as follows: TGTGCCAGCCCGGGGTGGGGGCTTCAGACTGAAGCTTTCTTT. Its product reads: CASPGWGLQTEAFF.